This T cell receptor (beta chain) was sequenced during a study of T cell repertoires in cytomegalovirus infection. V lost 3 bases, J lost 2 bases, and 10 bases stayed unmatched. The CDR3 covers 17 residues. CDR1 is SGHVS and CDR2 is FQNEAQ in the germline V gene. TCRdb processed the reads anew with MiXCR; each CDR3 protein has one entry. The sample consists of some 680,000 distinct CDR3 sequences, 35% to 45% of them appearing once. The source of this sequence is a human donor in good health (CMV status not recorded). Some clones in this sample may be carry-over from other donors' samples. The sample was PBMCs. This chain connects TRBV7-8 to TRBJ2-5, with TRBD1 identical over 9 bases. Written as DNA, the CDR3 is TGTGCCAGCAGCTTCCAAACAGGGACAGGGAGGCAAGAGACCCAGTACTTC. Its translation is CASSFQTGTGRQETQYF.